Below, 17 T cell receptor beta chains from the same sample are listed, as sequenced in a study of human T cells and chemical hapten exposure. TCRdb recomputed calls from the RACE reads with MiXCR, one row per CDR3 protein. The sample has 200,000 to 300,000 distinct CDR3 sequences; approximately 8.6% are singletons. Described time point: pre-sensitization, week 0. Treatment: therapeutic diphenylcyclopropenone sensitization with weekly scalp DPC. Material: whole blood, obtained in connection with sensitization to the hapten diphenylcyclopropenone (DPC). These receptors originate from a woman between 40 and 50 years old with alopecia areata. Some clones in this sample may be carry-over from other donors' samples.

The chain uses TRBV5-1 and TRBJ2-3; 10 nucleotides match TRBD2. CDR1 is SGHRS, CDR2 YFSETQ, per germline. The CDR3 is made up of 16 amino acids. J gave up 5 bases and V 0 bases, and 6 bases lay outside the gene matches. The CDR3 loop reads CASSLAASGSGDTQYF. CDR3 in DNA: TGCGCCAGCAGCTTGGCGGCTAGCGGGAGCGGAGATACGCAGTATTTT.

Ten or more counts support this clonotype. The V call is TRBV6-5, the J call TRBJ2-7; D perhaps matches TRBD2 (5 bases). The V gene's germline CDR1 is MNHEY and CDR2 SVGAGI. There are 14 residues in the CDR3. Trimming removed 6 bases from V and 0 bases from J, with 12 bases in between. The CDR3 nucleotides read TGTGCCAGCAGCCGGACCACTAGCTCCTACGAGCAGTACTTC. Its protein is CASSRTTSSYEQYF.

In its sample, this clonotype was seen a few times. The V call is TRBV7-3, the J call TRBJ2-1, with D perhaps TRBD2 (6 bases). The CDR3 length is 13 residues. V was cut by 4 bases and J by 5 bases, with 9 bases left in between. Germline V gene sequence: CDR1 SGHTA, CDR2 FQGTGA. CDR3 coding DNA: TGTGCCAGCAGCTCGCGGGGTAACAATGAGCAGTTCTTC. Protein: CASSSRGNNEQFF.

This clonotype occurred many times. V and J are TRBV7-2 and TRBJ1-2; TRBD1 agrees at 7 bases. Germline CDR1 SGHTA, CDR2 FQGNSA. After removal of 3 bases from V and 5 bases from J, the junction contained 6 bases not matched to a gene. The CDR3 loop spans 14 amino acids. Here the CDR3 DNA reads TGTGCCAGCAGCTTTAGGGACAGAGGTTATGGCTACACCTTC. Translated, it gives CASSFRDRGYGYTF.

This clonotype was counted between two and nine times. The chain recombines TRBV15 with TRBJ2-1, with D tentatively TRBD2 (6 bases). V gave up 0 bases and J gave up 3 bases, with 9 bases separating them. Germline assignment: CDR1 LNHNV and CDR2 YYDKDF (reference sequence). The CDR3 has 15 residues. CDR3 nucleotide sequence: TGTGCCACCAGCAGAGAGGCTAGCGTCTACAATGAGCAGTTCTTC. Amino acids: CATSREASVYNEQFF.

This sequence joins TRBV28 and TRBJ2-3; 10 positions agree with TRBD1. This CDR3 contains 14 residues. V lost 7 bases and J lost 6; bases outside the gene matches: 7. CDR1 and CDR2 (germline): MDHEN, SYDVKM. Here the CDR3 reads CASMTGGAGDTQYF. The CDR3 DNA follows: TGTGCCAGCATGACAGGGGGCGCAGGTGATACGCAGTATTTT.

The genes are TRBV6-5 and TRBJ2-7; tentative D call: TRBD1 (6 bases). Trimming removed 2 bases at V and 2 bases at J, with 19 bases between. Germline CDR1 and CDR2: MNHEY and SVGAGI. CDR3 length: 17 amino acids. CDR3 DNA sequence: TGTGCCAGCAGTTACGCCCCCCAGGGGATAATCCCCTACGAGCAGTACTTC. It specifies CASSYAPQGIIPYEQYF.

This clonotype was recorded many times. The CDR3 is CASSRFRGQAGANVLTF. CDR3 in DNA: TGTGCCAGCAGCCGCTTCAGGGGGCAAGCTGGGGCCAACGTCCTGACTTTC. The chain is built from TRBV7-9 and TRBJ2-6; 8 bases fit TRBD1. Trimming at V came to 5 bases and at J to 2 bases, leaving 8 bases not matched to a gene. CDR3 size: 17 residues. Germline CDR1 reads SEHNR; CDR2 reads FQNEAQ (reference sequence).

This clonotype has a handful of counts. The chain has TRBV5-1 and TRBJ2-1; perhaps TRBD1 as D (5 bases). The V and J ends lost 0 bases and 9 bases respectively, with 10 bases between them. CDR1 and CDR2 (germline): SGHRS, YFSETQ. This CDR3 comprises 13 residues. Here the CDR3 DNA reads TGCGCCAGCAGCTTGGGCGGACAAGGTGAGCAGTTCTTC. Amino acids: CASSLGGQGEQFF.

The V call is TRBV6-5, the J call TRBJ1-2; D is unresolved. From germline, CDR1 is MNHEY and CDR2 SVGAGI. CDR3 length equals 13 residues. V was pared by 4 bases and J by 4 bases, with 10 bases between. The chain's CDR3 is CASSSRARYGYTF. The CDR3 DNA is TGTGCCAGCAGTTCCCGGGCCCGCTATGGCTACACCTTC.

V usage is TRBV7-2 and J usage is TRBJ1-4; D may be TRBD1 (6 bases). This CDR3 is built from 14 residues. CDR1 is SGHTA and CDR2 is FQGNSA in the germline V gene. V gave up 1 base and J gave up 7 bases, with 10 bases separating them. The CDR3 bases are TGTGCCAGCAGCTTAGGGCAGGGGATTGAAAAACTGTTTTTT. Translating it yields CASSLGQGIEKLFF.

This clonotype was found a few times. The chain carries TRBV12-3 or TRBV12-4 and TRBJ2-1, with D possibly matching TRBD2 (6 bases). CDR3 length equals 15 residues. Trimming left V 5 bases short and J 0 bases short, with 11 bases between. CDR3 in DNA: TGTGCCAGCAGTCCTCTAGCGTTCTCCTACAATGAGCAGTTCTTC. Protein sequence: CASSPLAFSYNEQFF.

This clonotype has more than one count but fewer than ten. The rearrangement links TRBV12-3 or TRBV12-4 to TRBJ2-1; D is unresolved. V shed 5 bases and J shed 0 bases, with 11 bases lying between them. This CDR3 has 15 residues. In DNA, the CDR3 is TGTGCCAGCAGTGACGCCCGGAGCTCCTACAATGAGCAGTTCTTC. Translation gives CASSDARSSYNEQFF.

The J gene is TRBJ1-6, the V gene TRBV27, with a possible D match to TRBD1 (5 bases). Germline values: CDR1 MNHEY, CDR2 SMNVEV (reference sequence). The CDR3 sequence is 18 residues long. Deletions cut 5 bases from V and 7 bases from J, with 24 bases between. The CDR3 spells CASSPIPGGGSRNSPLHF. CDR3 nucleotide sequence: TGTGCCAGCAGTCCTATCCCCGGGGGGGGATCGCGGAATTCACCCCTCCACTTT.

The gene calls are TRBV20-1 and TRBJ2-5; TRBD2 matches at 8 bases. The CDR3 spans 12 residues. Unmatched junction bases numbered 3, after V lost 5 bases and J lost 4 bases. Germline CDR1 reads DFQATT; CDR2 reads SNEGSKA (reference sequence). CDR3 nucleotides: TGCAGTGCTCTGACTAGCGCAGAGACCCAGTACTTC. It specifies CSALTSAETQYF.

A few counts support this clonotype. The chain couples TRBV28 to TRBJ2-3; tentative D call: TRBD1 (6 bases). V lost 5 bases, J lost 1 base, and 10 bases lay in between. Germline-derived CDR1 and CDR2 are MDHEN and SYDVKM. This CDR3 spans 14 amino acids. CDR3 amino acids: CASSGTPGTDTQYF. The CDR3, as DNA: TGTGCCAGCAGTGGGACACCCGGCACAGATACGCAGTATTTT.

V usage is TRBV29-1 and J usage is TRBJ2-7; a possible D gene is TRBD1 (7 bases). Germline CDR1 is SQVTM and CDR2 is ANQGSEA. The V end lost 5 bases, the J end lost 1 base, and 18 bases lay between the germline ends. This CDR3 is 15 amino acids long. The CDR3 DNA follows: TGCAGCGTTCGAGCCCGGGCAGGGGGGTCCTACGAGCAGTACTTC. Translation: CSVRARAGGSYEQYF.